The 25 T cell receptor beta chains presented below share a single source sample, sequenced in a study of T cell responses to AZD1222 COVID-19 vaccine. The assay was immunoSEQ multiplex PCR, and TCRdb's table has in-frame clones only and misses some. The sample consists of about 150,000 clones, approximately 92% of them appearing once. Sequenced here: peripheral blood, sampled on day 0 of AZD1222 vaccination. The receptors were gathered from an adult in good health.

The genes are TRBV18 and TRBJ1-5; the match to TRBD1 covers 8 bases. The CDR3 spans 18 residues. Germline CDR1 reads KGHSH; CDR2 reads LQKENI. With V trimmed by 1 base and J by 0 bases, 8 bases remained unmatched. The CDR3 is CASSPLSGGLISNQPQHF. Here the CDR3 DNA reads TGTGCCAGCTCACCACTTTCAGGGGGCCTTATTAGCAATCAGCCCCAGCATTTT.

The chain has TRBV18 and TRBJ2-2; tentative D call: TRBD1 (6 bases). The CDR3 is made up of 16 amino acids. Trimming took 6 bases from V and 1 from J, leaving 15 bases between them. Germline V lookup: CDR1 KGHSH, CDR2 LQKENI. CDR3 sequence: CASSQEGDLNTGELFF. The CDR3 DNA reads as TGTGCCAGCTCCCAAGAGGGGGATTTGAACACCGGGGAGCTGTTTTTT. Full variable domain (remainder filled in from reference TRBV18 and TRBJ2-2): NAGVMQNPRHLVRRRGQEARLRCSPMKGHSHVYWYRQLPEEGLKFMVYLQKENIIDESGMPKERFSAEFPKEGPSILRIQQVVRGDSAAYFCASSQEGDLNTGELFFGEGSRLTVL.

This rearrangement joins TRBV6-5 to TRBJ1-2; D gene ambiguous. The CDR3 totals 11 residues. Trimming cost V 10 bases and J 1 base, with 7 bases left between them. CDR1 is MNHEY and CDR2 is SVGAGI in the germline V gene. This CDR3 reads CATRSNYGYTF. Here the CDR3 DNA reads TGTGCCACCCGGAGTAACTATGGCTACACCTTC.

V is TRBV4-3 and J is TRBJ1-3, with D possibly matching TRBD1 (5 bases). Between the trimmed V and J ends, which lost 3 bases and 0 bases, there was a span of 9 bases. Germline V gene data show CDR1 as LGHNA and CDR2 as YSLEER. This CDR3 region has 15 residues. CDR3 sequence (DNA): TGCGCCAGCAGCCACGGGGGGAACTCTGGAAACACCATATATTTT. It encodes CASSHGGNSGNTIYF.

V is TRBV5-4 and J is TRBJ1-1; 10 bases are shared with TRBD1. This CDR3 is 14 amino acids long. From germline, CDR1 is SGHNT and CDR2 YYREEE (reference sequence). V gave up 5 bases and J gave up 5 bases; unmatched junction bases: 6. CDR3 sequence: CASRPGTGVTEAFF. Written as DNA, the CDR3 is TGTGCCAGCAGACCCGGGACAGGGGTAACTGAAGCTTTCTTT.

The gene calls are TRBV5-1 and TRBJ2-1; TRBD2 matches at 14 bases. The CDR3 has 16 amino acids. The germline V gene encodes CDR1 SGHRS and CDR2 YFSETQ. Unmatched junction bases numbered 3, after V lost 2 bases and J lost 5 bases. CDR3 sequence reads: CASSLRTSGGNNEQFF. The CDR3 nucleotides read TGCGCCAGCAGCTTACGGACTAGCGGGGGGAACAATGAGCAGTTCTTC. The variable domain in full, completed from reference TRBV5-1 and TRBJ2-1, reads KAGVTQTPRYLIKTRGQQVTLSCSPISGHRSVSWYQQTPGQGLQFLFEYFSETQRNKGNFPGRFSGRQFSNSRSEMNVSTLELGDSALYLCASSLRTSGGNNEQFFGPGTRLTVL.

This clone was detected many times. In nucleotides, the CDR3 is TGTGCCAGCAGCTTAGATGGGGCGGGACTAGCGATCACCGGGGAGCTGTTTTTT. Translating it yields CASSLDGAGLAITGELFF. The rearrangement links TRBV7-2 to TRBJ2-2; TRBD2 matches 10 bases. Germline CDR1 is SGHTA and CDR2 is FQGNSA. The CDR3 runs to 18 residues. The trim removed 1 base at V and 4 bases at J, leaving 9 bases unmatched.

This clone was recorded once. The chain links TRBV9 to TRBJ2-5; a weak D match, TRBD2 (5 bases). Trimming left V 1 base short and J 0 bases short, with 10 bases between. Germline CDR1 reads SGDLS; CDR2 reads YYNGEE. This CDR3 has 15 amino acids. CDR3 in amino acids: CASSVLGVHQETQYF. The DNA of the CDR3 is TGTGCCAGCAGCGTACTGGGAGTGCACCAAGAGACCCAGTACTTC.

The J gene is TRBJ1-6, the V gene TRBV5-1; a possible D gene is TRBD1 (6 bases). V was shortened by 5 bases and J by 5 bases, with 11 bases between the two germline ends. The CDR3 runs to 14 residues. Germline V gene sequence: CDR1 SGHRS, CDR2 YFSETQ. CDR3 amino acids: CASRGSGDNSPLHF. The CDR3 bases are TGCGCCAGCAGAGGTTCAGGGGATAATTCACCCCTCCACTTT.

This chain links TRBV3-1 (or the pseudogene TRBV3-2) with TRBJ2-7, with D uncertain. The CDR3 spans 14 residues. Deletions cut 1 base from V and 1 base from J, with 8 bases between. Germline values: CDR1 LGHDT, CDR2 YNNKEL (reference sequence). The CDR3 region is CASSQVGGSYEQYF. CDR3 bases: TGTGCCAGCAGCCAAGTGGGTGGGTCCTACGAGCAGTACTTC.

The chain carries TRBV6-2 or TRBV6-3 and TRBJ2-5; 7 positions match TRBD2. CDR1 and CDR2 from the germline V gene are MNHEY and SVGEGT. The CDR3 spans 15 residues. V shed 2 bases and J 1 base; nucleotides not matched to a gene: 4. The CDR3 DNA follows: TGTGCCAGCAGTTACGGGCGGGGGATCCAAGAGACCCAGTACTTC. It is translated as CASSYGRGIQETQYF.

The chain combines TRBV5-6 with TRBJ2-7; D perhaps matches TRBD1 (5 bases). Trimming shortened V by 2 bases and J by 2 bases, and 17 bases separated the two germline ends. The germline V gene encodes CDR1 SGHDT and CDR2 YYEEEE. CDR3 length: 16 amino acids. In DNA form, the CDR3 reads TGTGCCAGCAGCTTATATGTGGGGCGAAAGACCTACGAGCAGTACTTC. Encoded protein: CASSLYVGRKTYEQYF. The entire variable domain, with the rest obtained from reference TRBV5-6 and TRBJ2-7, is as follows: DAGVTQSPTHLIKTRGQQVTLRCSPKSGHDTVSWYQQALGQGPQFIFQYYEEEERQRGNFPDRFSGHQFPNYSSELNVNALLLGDSALYLCASSLYVGRKTYEQYFGPGTRLTVT.

The J gene is TRBJ2-5, the V gene TRBV6-6; TRBD2 matches 8 bases. The CDR3 loop spans 16 amino acids. V gave up 6 bases and J gave up 2 bases; unmatched junction bases: 11. Germline V gene sequence: CDR1 MNHNY, CDR2 SVGAGI (reference sequence). Written as DNA, the CDR3 is TGTGCCAGCAGCCCCTCCCGGGGGGGCCTTCAAGAGACCCAGTACTTC. Encoded protein: CASSPSRGGLQETQYF.

The chain recombines TRBV9 with TRBJ2-7; D is uncertain. The CDR3 loop spans 15 amino acids. Germline V gives CDR1 SGDLS, CDR2 YYNGEE. Trimming pared 3 bases from V and 0 bases from J, leaving 13 bases between. The CDR3 spells CASSGASPSSYEQYF. In nucleotides, the CDR3 is TGTGCCAGCAGCGGGGCTAGTCCTAGCTCCTACGAGCAGTACTTC.

This chain joins TRBV27 and TRBJ2-1; D remains ambiguous. Germline V lookup: CDR1 MNHEY, CDR2 SMNVEV (reference sequence). This CDR3 contains 13 residues. Trimming removed 5 bases at V and 8 bases at J, with 13 bases between. CDR3 sequence reads: CASSPDPPDEQFF. The CDR3 DNA follows: TGTGCCAGCAGTCCCGACCCCCCCGATGAGCAGTTCTTC.

The V gene is TRBV9, the J gene TRBJ2-7, with D unclear. Germline-derived CDR1 and CDR2 are SGDLS and YYNGEE. V was trimmed by 2 bases and J by 1 base, leaving 13 bases between them. This CDR3 spans 15 amino acids. CDR3 coding DNA: TGTGCCAGCAGCGTCCAAGGGCTCGGGTCCTACGAGCAGTACTTC. Translated, it gives CASSVQGLGSYEQYF.

The rearrangement uses TRBV3-1 (or the pseudogene TRBV3-2) and TRBJ1-5; no reliable D call. Trimming removed 0 bases from V and 5 bases from J, with 5 bases in between. This CDR3 has 13 residues. Germline values: CDR1 LGHDT, CDR2 YNNKEL (reference sequence). CDR3 bases: TGTGCCAGCAGCCAAGATCCATATCAGCCCCAGCATTTT. Amino acid sequence: CASSQDPYQPQHF.

The CDR3 coding sequence is TGTGCCAGCAGCGGACGACTAGCGGGGGGGAGCCTACTTAGCGAGCAGTACTTC. Translation gives CASSGRLAGGSLLSEQYF. V gene TRBV7-9 combines with J gene TRBJ2-7; 14 positions match TRBD2. This CDR3 contains 18 residues. Germline values: CDR1 SEHNR, CDR2 FQNEAQ (reference sequence). V lost 5 bases to trimming and J lost 6 bases; unmatched junction nucleotides: 15.

The rearrangement joins TRBV7-8 to TRBJ2-7; D remains ambiguous. The V gene lost 4 bases and the J gene lost 0 bases, with 16 bases spanning the gap. The CDR3 contains 16 residues. Germline-derived CDR1 and CDR2 are SGHVS and FQNEAQ. The CDR3 nucleotides read TGTGCCAGCAGCTCGGGTGCTAGGATGAGCTCCTACGAGCAGTACTTC. It encodes CASSSGARMSSYEQYF.

V gene TRBV18 combines with J gene TRBJ1-2; D ambiguous. V was pared by 6 bases and J by 8 bases, with 16 bases between. This CDR3 is 13 amino acids long. Germline lookup yields CDR1 KGHSH and CDR2 LQKENI. CDR3 region: CASSPGHTGGYTF. The CDR3 bases are TGTGCCAGCTCCCCGGGTCACACTGGGGGCTACACCTTC. The complete variable domain, with remaining parts taken from reference TRBV18 and TRBJ1-2, reads NAGVMQNPRHLVRRRGQEARLRCSPMKGHSHVYWYRQLPEEGLKFMVYLQKENIIDESGMPKERFSAEFPKEGPSILRIQQVVRGDSAAYFCASSPGHTGGYTFGSGTRLTVV.

This rearrangement joins TRBV6-6 to TRBJ1-5; unclear D gene. The CDR3 totals 15 residues. Germline CDR1 MNHNY, CDR2 SVGAGI (reference sequence). Trimming cost V 0 bases and J 3 bases, with 9 bases left between them. The CDR3 region is CASSYSPVLNQPQHF. For the CDR3, the DNA is TGTGCCAGCAGTTACTCGCCGGTACTCAATCAGCCCCAGCATTTT.

The chain links TRBV2 to TRBJ2-3; 10 bases map to TRBD2. The CDR3 has 14 amino acids. Per the germline V gene, CDR1 is SNHLY and CDR2 is FYNNEI. V trimming: 7 bases; J trimming: 3 bases; junction bases outside the gene matches: 4. CDR3 sequence reads: CASKLAGGTDTQYF. The CDR3 nucleotides read TGTGCCAGCAAGTTAGCGGGGGGTACAGATACGCAGTATTTT.

The V call is TRBV7-3, the J call TRBJ2-3, with 7 bases that match TRBD2. With 4 bases clipped from V and 1 base from J, the junction kept 8 bases outside the gene matches. Germline values: CDR1 SGHTA, CDR2 FQGTGA. This CDR3 spans 16 amino acids. The CDR3 here is CASSSRGGSRTDTQYF. The CDR3 bases are TGTGCCAGCAGCTCTCGTGGCGGGAGCCGCACAGATACGCAGTATTTT.

This rearrangement joins TRBV7-6 to TRBJ1-2; D unresolved. The CDR3 extends over 14 amino acids. V was trimmed by 1 base and J by 4 bases, leaving 10 bases between them. Looked up from germline, CDR1 is SGHVS and CDR2 is FNYEAQ. The CDR3 spells CASSLDGSGYGYTF. The CDR3 nucleotides are TGTGCCAGCAGCTTAGATGGATCTGGCTATGGCTACACCTTC. Complete variable domain (other parts from reference TRBV7-6 and TRBJ1-2): GAGVSQSPRYKVTKRGQDVALRCDPISGHVSLYWYRQALGQGPEFLTYFNYEAQQDKSGLPNDRFSAERPEGSISTLTIQRTEQRDSAMYRCASSLDGSGYGYTFGSGTRLTVV.

DNA for the CDR3: TGTGCCAGCTCAATACAGGGGCCGACCCGACAAGAGACCCAGTACTTC. Its protein is CASSIQGPTRQETQYF. V usage is TRBV18 and J usage is TRBJ2-5; 7 nucleotides match TRBD1. The CDR3 has 16 amino acids. Looked up from germline, CDR1 is KGHSH and CDR2 is LQKENI. V was pared by 5 bases and J by 2 bases, with 11 bases of the junction left unmatched.